Below, 15 T cell receptor beta chains from the same sample are listed, as sequenced in a study of T cell clonality in common variable immunodeficiency. Assay used: immunoSEQ multiplex PCR; TCRdb lists only in-frame clones, some missing. This repertoire holds 55,000 to 65,000 clones, and none appear only once. The sequenced sample consisted of peripheral blood mononuclear cells. The receptor source for this set is a person between 18 and 69 years old in good health.

This clone was seen ten or more times. Mismatch with germline at one junction end may stem from a read error. The part of the CDR3 DNA that was read is TGCAGTGCTAAGCGGGAGGGGTCCTTCGAG. Translation: CSAKREGSFE. The full CDR3 protein is CSAKREGSFEQYF. The rearrangement uses TRBV20-1 and TRBJ2-7, with 10 bases matching TRBD2. Sequencing ends 3 residues short of the CDR3 end; the germline J gene provides the rest. This CDR3 has 13 residues. The germline V gene has CDR1 DFQATT and CDR2 SNEGSKA (reference sequence).

This clone has only a few counts. From the germline J gene comes the end of the CDR3, since the read stops 3 residues before it. The chain carries TRBV10-2 and TRBJ2-7, with D tentatively TRBD1 (6 bases). The V end lost 3 bases, the J end lost 3 bases, and 12 bases lay between the germline ends. From germline, CDR1 is WSHSY and CDR2 SAAADI. The CDR3 totals 14 residues. Partial CDR3 DNA: TGCGCCAGCAGTGAACCAGGGGTATTCTACGAG. Translating it yields CASSEPGVFYE. The whole CDR3 region reads CASSEPGVFYEQYF.

At least ten counts were recorded for this clone. From the germline J gene comes the end of the CDR3, since the read stops 3 residues before it. The rearrangement uses TRBV7-2 and TRBJ2-5; 11 bases align to TRBD1. The V gene's germline CDR1 is SGHTA and CDR2 FQGNSA. Losses at the gene ends were 6 bases for V and 5 bases for J; bases not matched to a gene: 8. The CDR3 loop spans 15 amino acids. The part of the CDR3 DNA that was read is TGTGCCAGCAGTCAATCGGGACAGGGGGGGGAGACC. Its translation: CASSQSGQGGET. The entire CDR3 reads CASSQSGQGGETQYF. Combining the CDR3 with reference TRBV7-2 and TRBJ2-5 gives the whole variable domain GAGVSQSPSNKVTEKGKDVELRCDPISGHTALYWYRQSLGQGLEFLIYFQGNSAPDKSGLPSDRFSAERTGGSVSTLTIQRTQQEDSAVYLCASSQSGQGGETQYFGPGTRLLVL.

This clone was picked up many times. The sequenced CDR3 bases are TGTGCAAGTCGCTACGGACAGGGCGTCACCGGGGAG. Amino acid sequence: CASRYGQGVTGE. In full, the CDR3 is CASRYGQGVTGELFF. V usage is TRBV11-3 and J usage is TRBJ2-2, with TRBD1 matching 8 bases. The read stops 3 residues short of the end of the CDR3; the missing end is completed from the germline J gene. Germline V gives CDR1 SGHNT, CDR2 YENEEA. The CDR3 is made up of 15 amino acids.

This clone appeared many times. The CDR3 goes on 3 residues after the read ends, and that part is filled in from the germline J gene. This chain joins TRBV7-2 and TRBJ2-5, with D perhaps TRBD2 (5 bases). Per the germline V gene, CDR1 is SGHTA and CDR2 is FQGNSA. This CDR3 region has 13 residues. V was shortened by 2 bases and J by 5 bases, with 9 bases between the two germline ends. The CDR3 DNA, read in part, is TGTGCCAGCAGCTTACAAGAGCGGGAGACC. Its translation is CASSLQERET. The whole CDR3 sequence is CASSLQERETQYF. The variable domain in full, with the rest retrieved from reference TRBV7-2 and TRBJ2-5, is GAGVSQSPSNKVTEKGKDVELRCDPISGHTALYWYRQSLGQGLEFLIYFQGNSAPDKSGLPSDRFSAERTGGSVSTLTIQRTQQEDSAVYLCASSLQERETQYFGPGTRLLVL.

This clone was recorded a few times. The CDR3 goes on 3 residues after the read ends, and that part is filled in from the germline J gene. V is TRBV29-1 and J is TRBJ2-1; tentatively, D is TRBD2 (6 bases). The V end lost 3 bases, the J end lost 6 bases, and 15 bases lay between the germline ends. CDR1 is SQVTM, CDR2 ANQGSEA, per germline. This CDR3 region has 14 residues. The covered CDR3 bases are TGCAGCGTTGAGCGATCAACGACTAGCAATGAG. Translating gives CSVERSTTSNE. The whole CDR3 protein is CSVERSTTSNEQFF.

About this clone: Coverage ceases 3 residues before the CDR3 finishes, and the germline J gene fills in the end. V usage is TRBV13 and J usage is TRBJ1-1, with D tentatively TRBD1 (5 bases). Trimming removed 6 bases from V and 5 bases from J, with 13 bases in between. CDR1 is PRHDT, CDR2 FYEKMQ, per germline (reference sequence). The CDR3 is 13 residues long. CDR3 amino acids: CASRWQGSTEAFF. CDR3 DNA, as far as it was read: TGTGCCAGCAGATGGCAGGGTTCGACTGAA. The variable domain in full, completed from reference TRBV13 and TRBJ1-1, reads AAGVIQSPRHLIKEKRETATLKCYPIPRHDTVYWYQQGPGQDPQFLISFYEKMQSDKGSIPDRFSAQQFSDYHSELNMSSLELGDSALYFCASRWQGSTEAFFGQGTRLTVV.

This clone showed up many times. The sequence runs out 3 residues before the end of the CDR3; the remainder is reconstructed from the germline J gene. The chain employs TRBV15 and TRBJ1-4; D might be TRBD1 (6 bases). V was shortened by 3 bases and J by 3 bases, with 8 bases between the two germline ends. This CDR3 spans 14 amino acids. Germline CDR1 LNHNV, CDR2 YYDKDF (reference sequence). CDR3 protein: CATSRKGANEKLFF. The CDR3 bases that were read are TGTGCCACCAGCAGGAAGGGGGCTAATGAAAAA.

This clone was found many times. The read is 3 residues too short to cover the CDR3 end, so that end is filled in from the germline J gene. This rearrangement joins TRBV5-5 to TRBJ1-2; TRBD1 is a possible D gene (5 bases). Germline V gives CDR1 SGHKS, CDR2 YYEKEE (reference sequence). The CDR3 loop spans 12 amino acids. V was shortened by 4 bases and J by 4 bases, with 8 bases between the two germline ends. The sequenced part of the CDR3 DNA is TGTGCCAGCAGCAGAGACAGCTATGGC. Residues: CASSRDSYG. The CDR3 in its entirety is CASSRDSYGYTF. Full variable domain (outside the CDR3, taken from reference TRBV5-5 and TRBJ1-2): DAGVTQSPTHLIKTRGQQVTLRCSPISGHKSVSWYQQVLGQGPQFIFQYYEKEERGRGNFPDRFSARQFPNYSSELNVNALLLGDSALYLCASSRDSYGYTFGSGTRLTVV.

There are many counts of this clone. The CDR3 goes on 3 residues after the read ends, and that part is filled in from the germline J gene. V is TRBV5-4 and J is TRBJ2-2, with 11 positions matching TRBD2. Trimming removed 4 bases from V and 1 base from J; junction bases left unmatched: 3. The CDR3 is 16 residues long. Per germline, CDR1 SGHNT and CDR2 YYREEE (reference sequence). The CDR3 sequence is CASSEGTSGNTGELFF. Partial CDR3 DNA: TGTGCCAGCAGCGAGGGGACTAGCGGGAACACCGGGGAG.

This clone was seen ten or more times. The CDR3 is cut off 3 residues early in the read; its end comes from the germline J gene. The J gene is TRBJ2-4, the V gene TRBV28, with TRBD1 matching over 9 bases. The germline V gene encodes CDR1 MDHEN and CDR2 SYDVKM. V lost 4 bases and J lost 8; bases outside the gene matches: 9. This CDR3 is 15 amino acids long. The sequenced part of the CDR3 DNA is TGTGCCAGCAGTTCTACTCTGGGACAGGGATACATT. It specifies CASSSTLGQGYI. The entire CDR3 reads CASSSTLGQGYIQYF.

This clone occurred many times. The read ends 3 residues before the CDR3 terminus; that terminus is restored from the germline J gene. This chain connects TRBV18 to TRBJ2-5; no reliable D call. This CDR3 region has 13 residues. In germline, CDR1 is KGHSH, CDR2 LQKENI. V lost 0 bases and J lost 1, with 3 bases in between. CDR3 DNA (partial): TGTGCCAGCTCACCACCGGCCCAAGAGACC. It yields the protein CASSPPAQET. The full CDR3 protein reads CASSPPAQETQYF.

Many counts were recorded for this clone. The read comes to an end 3 residues before the CDR3 does, leaving the germline J gene to fill in the end. The rearrangement joins TRBV10-3 to TRBJ2-3; TRBD2 matches 10 bases. CDR3 length: 15 residues. With 6 bases clipped from V and 0 bases from J, the junction kept 3 bases outside the gene matches. Germline V gene data show CDR1 as ENHRY and CDR2 as SYGVKD. CDR3 protein: CAIRTSGASTDTQYF. The CDR3 bases that were read are TGTGCCATCAGAACTAGCGGGGCTAGCACAGATACG.

This clone occurred many times. The germline gene is not matched at one end of the junction; a read error may be the cause. Read data end 3 residues before the CDR3 end; the end is taken from the germline J gene. V usage is TRBV4-1 and J usage is TRBJ1-1; D ambiguous. This CDR3 spans 16 amino acids. Germline V gives CDR1 MGHRA, CDR2 YSYEKL. The sequenced CDR3 bases are TGCACCAGCAGCCAAGATCGTAAACTAGTTTTATCTGAA. Amino acid sequence: CTSSQDRKLVLSE. From start to end, the CDR3 is CTSSQDRKLVLSEAFF.

There are many counts of this clone. The read ends 3 residues before the CDR3 terminus; that terminus is restored from the germline J gene. This chain joins TRBV10-3 and TRBJ1-2; D ambiguous. Trimming cost V 6 bases and J 5 bases, with 13 bases left between them. CDR3 length: 13 amino acids. CDR1 and CDR2 (germline): ENHRY, SYGVKD. The part of the CDR3 DNA that was read is TGTGCCATCAGCGCCCTAAGCGCATATGGC. This encodes CAISALSAYG. The whole CDR3 region reads CAISALSAYGYTF.